The present entry profiles one TCR beta chain with its context. Its antigen remains unidentified. These data are taken from a study of cytomegalovirus exposure and HLA in healthy donors. The germline gives CDR1 MNHEY, CDR2 SMNVEV (reference sequence). V was clipped by 3 bases and J by 6 bases; unmatched bases: 13. CDR3 length: 18 amino acids. PCR employed 60 Vbeta and 13 Jbeta primers. Profiling relied on immunoSEQ multiplex PCR, and the TCRdb table lists in-frame clones only, not all of them. The table includes 180,000 or so clones, approximately 80% detected once. Study-level points and caveats: There were several of the most significant clusters that appeared linked to common viral pathogens in a later analysis.

This clonotype was obtained from a female donor in good health and CMV-seronegative. The chain carries TRBV27 and TRBJ2-2; 10 positions match TRBD2. Input material: PBMCs. CDR3 loop: CASSFGLLSGRAPGELFF. DNA for the CDR3: TGTGCCAGCAGTTTCGGGCTTTTGAGCGGGAGGGCCCCCGGGGAGCTGTTTTTT.